Presented here are 21 T cell receptor beta chains from one specimen sequenced in a study of blood T cells in healthy people across ages. The authors ran a second PCR of about 7 to 11 cycles using a sample-barcoded 5' primer and a J-beta primer mix. TCRdb re-called the 5' RACE reads with MiXCR, one entry per CDR3 protein. The sample includes approximately 800,000 distinct CDR3 sequences, 35% to 60% seen only once; the top ten take 15% to 20%. Source material: blood. The origin of the receptors is a man older than 75 in good health.

V usage is TRBV2 and J usage is TRBJ2-5; D gene uncertain. Germline lookup yields CDR1 SNHLY and CDR2 FYNNEI. Trimming shortened V by 7 bases and J by 5 bases, and 11 bases separated the two germline ends. CDR3 length: 12 amino acids. CDR3 DNA sequence: TGTGCCAGCAAGTCAGAAACTGAGACCCAGTACTTC. Amino acids: CASKSETETQYF.

The chain combines TRBV15 with TRBJ1-5; D uncertain. Trimming took off 4 bases at V and 7 bases at J, with 11 bases between the two ends. This CDR3 comprises 13 residues. CDR1 and CDR2 from the germline V gene are LNHNV and YYDKDF (reference sequence). CDR3 in DNA: TGTGCCACCAGCATAAAAAGAGGACAGCCCCAGCATTTT. It translates to CATSIKRGQPQHF.

This clonotype showed up many times. The chain recombines TRBV29-1 with TRBJ2-7, with unresolved D. CDR1 is SQVTM and CDR2 is ANQGSEA in the germline V gene. The CDR3 is 12 amino acids. V was pared by 1 base and J by 5 bases, with 9 bases between. As DNA, the CDR3 is TGCAGCGTTGAAGCGCTCGTGAACGAGCAGTACTTC. Residues: CSVEALVNEQYF.

The gene calls are TRBV11-2 and TRBJ2-1; D remains ambiguous. V gave up 1 base and J gave up 8 bases, with 9 bases separating them. This CDR3 contains 13 residues. Germline loops: CDR1 SGHAT, CDR2 FQNNGV. The CDR3, as DNA: TGTGCCAGCAGCTTAGGTTCGAACTATGAGCAGTTCTTC. Protein sequence: CASSLGSNYEQFF. Filled out from reference TRBV11-2 and TRBJ2-1, the complete variable domain reads EAGVAQSPRYKIIEKRQSVAFWCNPISGHATLYWYQQILGQGPKLLIQFQNNGVVDDSQLPKDRFSAERLKGVDSTLKIQPAKLEDSAVYLCASSLGSNYEQFFGPGTRLTVL.

This clonotype was seen a few times. This chain joins TRBV20-1 and TRBJ1-2; maybe TRBD1 (6 bases). Germline V gives CDR1 DFQATT, CDR2 SNEGSKA (reference sequence). With 3 bases removed from V and 8 bases from J, the gap between germline ends came to 16 bases. The CDR3 runs to 13 residues. The CDR3 region has the DNA TGCAGTGCTAGCCCCCCGGGGGCTGAAGGCTACACCTTC. Translated, it gives CSASPPGAEGYTF.

This clonotype has just a few counts. This chain links TRBV4-2 with TRBJ2-1; TRBD1 aligns across 10 bases. Germline CDR1 reads LGHNA; CDR2 reads YNFKEQ. This CDR3 region has 17 residues. The V and J ends lost 5 bases and 6 bases, in that order; junction bases with no gene match: 13. CDR3: CASSRRSGTGELNEQFF. Written as DNA, the CDR3 is TGTGCCAGCAGCAGACGATCCGGGACAGGGGAGCTCAATGAGCAGTTCTTC.

This rearrangement joins TRBV11-1 to TRBJ2-5, with a weak D call TRBD1 (5 bases). In germline, CDR1 is SGHAT, CDR2 FQDESV (reference sequence). CDR3 length: 14 amino acids. V dropped 1 base and J dropped 5 bases, with 11 bases sitting between them. DNA for the CDR3: TGTGCCAGCAGCTTAGAAGCAGCAGGGGAGACCCAGTACTTC. This sequence encodes CASSLEAAGETQYF.

The chain combines TRBV7-2 with TRBJ2-5, with 12 bases aligning to TRBD2. Germline CDR1 is SGHTA and CDR2 is FQGNSA. The V and J ends lost 8 bases and 4 bases, in that order; junction bases with no gene match: 8. The CDR3 consists of 15 residues. CDR3 region: CASGSRTSGTETQYF. In nucleotides, the CDR3 is TGTGCCAGCGGCTCCAGGACTAGCGGGACAGAGACCCAGTACTTC.

This clonotype turned up a few times. As DNA, the CDR3 is TGCGCCAGCAGCTTTCCCACCACAGATACGCAGTATTTT. This gives the protein CASSFPTTDTQYF. The chain combines TRBV5-1 with TRBJ2-3, with unresolved D. V lost 2 bases and J lost 2, with 6 bases in between. This CDR3 contains 13 residues. Germline CDR1 and CDR2: SGHRS and YFSETQ.

This clonotype has a handful of counts. Given a much more abundant clone one base away, this may be a read error. The chain is built from TRBV7-2 and TRBJ2-1, with D uncertain. The V gene lost 5 bases and the J gene lost 12 bases, with 11 bases spanning the gap. The CDR3 sequence is 11 residues long. Germline CDR1 and CDR2: SGHTA and FQGNSA. DNA of the CDR3: TGTGCCAGCAGCAAACAACCAGTGCAGTTCTTC. Protein product: CASSKQPVQFF.

This chain connects TRBV20-1 to TRBJ1-1, with a possible D match to TRBD1 (5 bases). Germline assignment: CDR1 DFQATT and CDR2 SNEGSKA (reference sequence). The CDR3 is 13 residues long. V gave up 6 bases and J gave up 1 base, with 12 bases separating them. CDR3 sequence: CSARGEWNTEAFF. CDR3 sequence (DNA): TGCAGTGCAAGGGGTGAATGGAACACTGAAGCTTTCTTT.

The V and J genes are TRBV21-1 and TRBJ1-5. TRBV21-1 is a pseudogene locus. CDR3 size: 15 residues. The CDR3 sequence is CASSNRPYGNQPQHF. Written as DNA, the CDR3 is TGTGCCAGCAGCAACAGACCATACGGCAATCAGCCCCAGCATTTT.

The V and J genes are TRBV11-3 and TRBJ2-7; TRBD1 agrees at 7 bases. This CDR3 has 14 amino acids. With V trimmed by 3 bases and J by 4 bases, 6 bases remained unmatched. The germline CDR1 and CDR2 sequences are SGHNT and YENEEA. DNA of the CDR3: TGTGCCAGCAGCTTTGCGACAGGGTCTTACGAGCAGTACTTC. Translation: CASSFATGSYEQYF.

This clonotype has only a few counts. The chain uses TRBV28 and TRBJ2-7, with 8 bases matching TRBD2. The V gene end was trimmed by 5 bases and the J gene end by 3 bases; junction bases not matched to a gene: 9. The CDR3 covers 15 residues. CDR1 MDHEN and CDR2 SYDVKM come from the germline V gene. This CDR3 is CASSRSGSPLYEQYF. The CDR3 nucleotides read TGTGCCAGCAGTCGGAGCGGGAGCCCACTCTACGAGCAGTACTTC.

The chain couples TRBV7-9 to TRBJ2-1; 9 bases match TRBD2. The CDR3 has 15 residues. V lost 1 base and J lost 5; bases outside the gene matches: 3. Germline V gene data show CDR1 as SEHNR and CDR2 as FQNEAQ (reference sequence). The CDR3 spells CASSLGLAVNNEQFF. CDR3 bases: TGTGCCAGCAGCTTAGGACTAGCGGTAAACAATGAGCAGTTCTTC.

V and J are TRBV4-1 and TRBJ1-1; TRBD1 might be the D (5 bases). The germline V gene has CDR1 MGHRA and CDR2 YSYEKL. V was pared by 0 bases and J by 5 bases, with 13 bases between. The CDR3 loop spans 15 amino acids. CDR3 in amino acids: CASSQEGAGTTEAFF. CDR3 DNA: TGCGCCAGCAGCCAAGAAGGGGCAGGGACGACTGAAGCTTTCTTT.

V gene TRBV12-3 or TRBV12-4 combines with J gene TRBJ2-4; maybe TRBD1 (6 bases). The CDR3 covers 16 residues. V shed 5 bases and J shed 7 bases, with 21 bases lying between them. The CDR3 sequence: CASSKPTGTLENIQYF. Written as DNA, the CDR3 is TGTGCCAGCAGTAAACCGACAGGAACTCTGGAGAACATTCAGTACTTC.

The chain is built from TRBV11-1 and TRBJ2-5; TRBD1 agrees at 9 bases. With 5 bases clipped from V and 3 bases from J, the junction kept 13 bases outside the gene matches. From germline, CDR1 is SGHAT and CDR2 FQDESV (reference sequence). CDR3 length: 17 residues. CDR3 in amino acids: CASSPYRGQREEETQYF. CDR3 in DNA: TGTGCCAGCAGCCCGTACAGGGGGCAACGGGAGGAAGAGACCCAGTACTTC.

The table lists this clonotype with a count of one. J is TRBJ2-7 and V is TRBV27; possible D gene TRBD2, 6 bases. Trimming removed 8 bases at V and 2 bases at J, with 13 bases between. The CDR3 sequence is 13 residues long. Germline loops: CDR1 MNHEY, CDR2 SMNVEV (reference sequence). The CDR3 DNA is TGTGCCAGCCCCTGGGGGGTTACCTACGAGCAGTACTTC. Translating it yields CASPWGVTYEQYF.

The table lists this clonotype with a few counts. V usage is TRBV12-3 or TRBV12-4 and J usage is TRBJ2-1; D gene uncertain. V shed 6 bases and J shed 2 bases, with 11 bases lying between them. The CDR3 covers 14 residues. Here the CDR3 reads CASRPAATYNEQFF. CDR3 nucleotide sequence: TGTGCCAGCAGACCTGCGGCCACCTACAATGAGCAGTTCTTC.

CDR3 sequence: CSALDGQVRYNEQFF. The CDR3 DNA sequence: TGCAGTGCACTAGACGGACAGGTGCGCTACAATGAGCAGTTCTTC. The chain recombines TRBV20-1 with TRBJ2-1, with TRBD1 identical over 7 bases. CDR3 length equals 15 residues. The trim removed 6 bases at V and 3 bases at J, leaving 11 bases unmatched. Germline lookup yields CDR1 DFQATT and CDR2 SNEGSKA (reference sequence).